The next 30 T cell receptor beta chains were all read from a single sample in a study of cytomegalovirus exposure and HLA in healthy donors (dated by TCRdb to the late 2010s). The library was generated by the immunoSEQ multiplex PCR assay. For the multiplex PCR, a mixture combining 60 forward primers for TCR Vbeta segments and 13 reverse primers for TCR Jbeta segments was used. TCRdb provides this immuneACCESS table in a form limited to in-frame rearrangements. Some clones are lacking; in checked studies, under half of them reflect an unresolved V gene, and why the rest are absent is not known. The sample table holds tens of thousands of clones, of which roughly 70% were seen once. The ten biggest clones cover 4% to 5% of the sample. The sample taken for sequencing was PBMCs. The receptors were gathered from a man aged 55 to 69 in good health and CMV-seropositive.

A few counts support this clone. The genes are TRBV6-6 and TRBJ1-5, with a possible D match to TRBD1 (5 bases). Germline V lookup: CDR1 MNHNY, CDR2 SVGAGI (reference sequence). The CDR3 covers 13 residues. The V end lost 6 bases, the J end lost 10 bases, and 16 bases lay between the germline ends. The CDR3 DNA is TGTGCCAGCAGCAAAGACGACAGACGTCCCCAGCATTTT. It codes for CASSKDDRRPQHF.

The chain employs TRBV7-2 and TRBJ1-3; no definite D call. The germline V and J ends were trimmed by 5 bases and 1 base, with 9 bases remaining between them. The CDR3 totals 14 residues. CDR1 and CDR2 from the germline V gene are SGHTA and FQGNSA. The CDR3 coding sequence is TGTGCCAGCAGCAAATCCCTATCTGGAAACACCATATATTTT. It codes for CASSKSLSGNTIYF.

This clone was detected a few times. The V gene is TRBV7-2, the J gene TRBJ2-7; a possible D gene is TRBD2 (6 bases). This CDR3 is built from 15 residues. Trimming stripped 1 base from V and 1 base from J, with 11 bases between. Germline assignment: CDR1 SGHTA and CDR2 FQGNSA. The CDR3 coding sequence is TGTGCCAGCAGCTTAGACTATGGGACTTCCTACGAGCAGTACTTC. Translating it yields CASSLDYGTSYEQYF.

The V and J genes are TRBV7-7 and TRBJ2-5; 13 bases agree with TRBD2. The germline V gene has CDR1 SSHAT and CDR2 FNYEAQ (reference sequence). This CDR3 is 15 amino acids long. After removal of 1 base from V and 4 bases from J, the junction contained 0 bases not matched to a gene. The CDR3 here is CASSLGTSGGETQYF. The CDR3 DNA is TGTGCCAGCAGCTTAGGGACTAGCGGGGGAGAGACCCAGTACTTC.

The J gene is TRBJ2-7, the V gene TRBV19; 11 bases are a match to TRBD1. The CDR3 runs 14 residues. Germline CDR1 and CDR2: LNHDA and SQIVND (reference sequence). J was trimmed by 6 bases and V by 2 bases; bases with no gene match: 3. CDR3 protein: CASSIFGTGGEQYF. The CDR3 coding sequence is TGTGCCAGTAGTATATTCGGGACAGGGGGCGAGCAGTACTTC.

V is TRBV2 and J is TRBJ1-5; 7 bases line up with TRBD1. Germline assignment: CDR1 SNHLY and CDR2 FYNNEI. CDR3 length: 15 amino acids. V shed 5 bases and J 4 bases; nucleotides not matched to a gene: 8. The chain's CDR3 is CASSKDRAQNQPQHF. The CDR3 DNA reads TGTGCCAGCAGTAAAGACAGGGCCCAAAATCAGCCCCAGCATTTT.

A few counts support this clone. This rearrangement joins TRBV6-5 to TRBJ1-2; the D gene is possibly TRBD1 (6 bases). Trimming cost V 4 bases and J 7 bases, with 13 bases left between them. The CDR3 sequence is 13 residues long. The V gene's germline CDR1 is MNHEY and CDR2 SVGAGI. CDR3 amino acids: CASSLGGFLGYTF. The CDR3 DNA reads TGTGCCAGCAGTTTAGGGGGATTTCTTGGCTACACCTTC.

This clone came up a few times. The rearrangement uses TRBV5-1 and TRBJ2-7; D might be TRBD2 (5 bases). The germline V and J ends were trimmed by 4 bases and 7 bases, with 15 bases remaining between them. The CDR3 spans 13 residues. Germline V gene data show CDR1 as SGHRS and CDR2 as YFSETQ. The CDR3 sequence: CASSTLSPGEQYF. In nucleotides, the CDR3 is TGCGCCAGCAGCACCCTCAGCCCGGGGGAGCAGTACTTC.

This clone has just a few counts. The rearrangement joins TRBV19 to TRBJ2-7; TRBD2 agrees at 10 bases. Trimming removed 4 bases from V and 6 bases from J; junction bases left unmatched: 9. This CDR3 is built from 15 residues. Germline V lookup: CDR1 LNHDA, CDR2 SQIVND (reference sequence). CDR3 loop: CASSNTPGTSVEQYF. In DNA form, the CDR3 reads TGTGCCAGTAGTAACACCCCCGGGACTAGCGTCGAGCAGTACTTC.

This clone was counted only a few times. The gene calls are TRBV10-3 and TRBJ2-7, with TRBD1 identical over 10 bases. The CDR3 spans 13 residues. Germline V gives CDR1 ENHRY, CDR2 SYGVKD. Trimming took 11 bases from V and 4 from J; bases not matched to a gene: 8. The CDR3 DNA sequence: TGTGCCGGTGGGGGGGGACAGGGGTACGAGCAGTACTTC. This translates into CAGGGGQGYEQYF.

The V gene is TRBV5-1, the J gene TRBJ2-3; a possible D gene is TRBD2 (5 bases). V lost 4 bases and J lost 3, with 15 bases in between. Germline CDR1 and CDR2: SGHRS and YFSETQ. CDR3 length: 15 residues. CDR3 sequence (DNA): TGCGCCAGCAGCCCGGAGGACTTCTTAACAGATACGCAGTATTTT. Its translation: CASSPEDFLTDTQYF. Together with reference TRBV5-1 and TRBJ2-3, the CDR3 gives the full variable domain: KAGVTQTPRYLIKTRGQQVTLSCSPISGHRSVSWYQQTPGQGLQFLFEYFSETQRNKGNFPGRFSGRQFSNSRSEMNVSTLELGDSALYLCASSPEDFLTDTQYFGPGTRLTVL.

This clone was picked up one time. The chain employs TRBV11-3 and TRBJ2-3, with a weak D call TRBD2 (6 bases). This CDR3 is built from 14 residues. With 0 bases removed from V and 9 bases from J, the gap between germline ends came to 13 bases. CDR1 and CDR2 (germline): SGHNT, YENEEA. The DNA for the CDR3 is TGTGCCAGCAGCTTAGATCTCCTAAGCGGGACGCAGTATTTT. Its protein is CASSLDLLSGTQYF. Drawing the rest from reference TRBV11-3 and TRBJ2-3, the complete variable domain is EAGVVQSPRYKIIEKKQPVAFWCNPISGHNTLYWYLQNLGQGPELLIRYENEEAVDDSQLPKDRFSAERLKGVDSTLKIQPAELGDSAVYLCASSLDLLSGTQYFGPGTRLTVL.

The chain employs TRBV18 and TRBJ1-1, with D possibly being TRBD1 (5 bases). Deletions cut 6 bases from V and 1 base from J, with 9 bases between. Germline loops: CDR1 KGHSH, CDR2 LQKENI. There are 13 residues in the CDR3. CDR3 in amino acids: CASSSGENTEAFF. The CDR3 DNA reads TGTGCCAGCTCCTCGGGGGAGAACACTGAAGCTTTCTTT.

The chain carries TRBV11-2 and TRBJ2-5; the D gene is possibly TRBD2 (6 bases). The germline CDR1 and CDR2 sequences are SGHAT and FQNNGV. Trimming removed 0 bases at V and 4 bases at J, with 18 bases between. This CDR3 contains 17 residues. CDR3 coding DNA: TGTGCCAGCAGCTTAGATCTAAATATGGGGGGTGGAGAGACCCAGTACTTC. Residues: CASSLDLNMGGGETQYF.

This chain uses TRBV4-1 with TRBJ2-1; 8 bases line up with TRBD2. Germline loops: CDR1 MGHRA, CDR2 YSYEKL. V dropped 3 bases and J dropped 0; count of bases not matched to a gene: 4. The length of the CDR3 is 16 residues. The CDR3 region is CASSHQTSGSYNEQFF. Written as DNA, the CDR3 is TGCGCCAGCAGCCACCAAACTAGCGGCTCCTACAATGAGCAGTTCTTC.

Concerning this clone: At one boundary the junction diverges from the germline segment, which might be a read error. This chain joins TRBV6-5 and TRBJ2-7, with a possible D match to TRBD1 (6 bases). Germline CDR1 and CDR2: MNHEY and SVGAGI. The CDR3 is 14 amino acids. In DNA, the CDR3 is TGTGCCGGCAGCCCAGGACAGAATTTCTACGAGCAGTACTTC. Its protein product is CAGSPGQNFYEQYF.

This clone has more than one count but fewer than ten. The chain joins TRBV7-9 to TRBJ2-1; TRBD2 agrees at 9 bases. The V segment lost 3 bases and the J segment 9 bases; nucleotides outside the gene matches: 9. Germline CDR1 reads SEHNR; CDR2 reads FQNEAQ (reference sequence). CDR3 length: 15 residues. The CDR3: CASSFSGSFTLEQFF. In DNA form, the CDR3 reads TGTGCCAGCAGCTTTAGCGGGAGCTTTACACTTGAGCAGTTCTTC.

The CDR3 spells CASSRKQAGDYNEQFF. CDR3 coding DNA: TGTGCCAGCAGCAGGAAACAAGCGGGAGACTACAATGAGCAGTTCTTC. The chain has TRBV5-6 and TRBJ2-1, with 8 bases that match TRBD2. This CDR3 comprises 16 residues. CDR1 and CDR2 (germline): SGHDT, YYEEEE. J was trimmed by 3 bases and V by 4 bases; bases with no gene match: 9.

The chain couples TRBV7-9 to TRBJ2-2; a weak D match, TRBD2 (6 bases). The V and J ends lost 10 bases and 1 base respectively, with 10 bases between them. CDR3 size: 13 residues. The germline CDR1 and CDR2 sequences are SEHNR and FQNEAQ (reference sequence). The DNA for the CDR3 is TGTGCCATCGGGACTCTGAACACCGGGGAGCTGTTTTTT. Its translation is CAIGTLNTGELFF.

The chain joins TRBV29-1 to TRBJ1-1; 8 bases align to TRBD1. Germline CDR1 SQVTM, CDR2 ANQGSEA. This CDR3 comprises 13 residues. V dropped 6 bases and J dropped 6; count of bases not matched to a gene: 9. The CDR3 bases are TGCAGCGTCTCGGGACAGGAATCTTCTGAAGCTTTCTTT. Its translation: CSVSGQESSEAFF. The full variable domain, in which reference TRBV29-1 and TRBJ1-1 provide the parts outside the CDR3, is SAVISQKPSRDICQRGTSLTIQCQVDSQVTMMFWYRQQPGQSLTLIATANQGSEATYESGFVIDKFPISRPNLTFSTLTVSNMSPEDSSIYLCSVSGQESSEAFFGQGTRLTVV.

The chain couples TRBV4-3 to TRBJ2-3; D is ambiguous. In germline, CDR1 is LGHNA, CDR2 YSLEER. The CDR3 is 15 residues long. Trimming took 0 bases from V and 2 from J, leaving 9 bases between them. The CDR3 DNA is TGCGCCAGCAGCCAAGATTATTATTCCACAGATACGCAGTATTTT. As protein: CASSQDYYSTDTQYF.

The chain has TRBV7-2 and TRBJ1-2, with 11 bases matching TRBD1. Unmatched junction bases numbered 2, after V lost 1 base and J lost 7 bases. CDR3 length: 14 amino acids. Germline lookup yields CDR1 SGHTA and CDR2 FQGNSA. This chain's CDR3 is CASSLGTGGRGYTF. The CDR3 nucleotides are TGTGCCAGCAGCTTAGGGACAGGGGGCCGTGGCTACACCTTC.

The gene calls are TRBV27 and TRBJ2-1; D unresolved. The CDR3 contains 13 residues. V was trimmed by 5 bases and J by 0 bases, leaving 5 bases between them. Germline loops: CDR1 MNHEY, CDR2 SMNVEV (reference sequence). The CDR3 region has the DNA TGTGCCAGCAGTCCCCGCTCCTACAATGAGCAGTTCTTC. Its translation: CASSPRSYNEQFF.

This clone appeared once. V gene TRBV27 combines with J gene TRBJ1-3, with D tentatively TRBD1 (6 bases). Germline-derived CDR1 and CDR2 are MNHEY and SMNVEV (reference sequence). The CDR3 is 16 residues long. V lost 6 bases, J lost 0 bases, and 15 bases lay in between. The CDR3 here is CASSRGGHNSGNTIYF. CDR3 nucleotides: TGTGCCAGCAGCCGAGGGGGACACAACTCTGGAAACACCATATATTTT.

The chain uses TRBV21-1 and TRBJ2-5; the D call TRBD2 from the table was never checked on the DNA. TRBV21-1 is designated a pseudogene. The CDR3 has 17 residues. CDR3 sequence: CASSKASEQMYQETQYF. The CDR3 coding sequence is TGTGCCAGCAGCAAAGCGAGCGAGCAGATGTACCAAGAGACCCAGTACTTC.

Regarding this clone: The CDR3 end shows no conserved phenylalanine or tryptophan, and so a read error is likely. The rearrangement uses TRBV4-1 and TRBJ1-1; 7 bases are a match to TRBD1. The V gene end was trimmed by 4 bases and the J gene end by 4 bases; junction bases not matched to a gene: 9. Germline V gene sequence: CDR1 MGHRA, CDR2 YSYEKL. The CDR3 loop spans 15 amino acids. CDR3 in amino acids: CASSRLGDSCTEAFL. CDR3 sequence (DNA): TGCGCCAGCAGCCGCCTAGGGGACAGCTGCACTGAAGCTTTCCTT.

The chain is built from TRBV5-6 and TRBJ1-2, with TRBD1 matching over 11 bases. This CDR3 is 15 amino acids long. Trimming cost V 4 bases and J 2 bases; bases outside gene matches: 4. In germline, CDR1 is SGHDT, CDR2 YYEEEE. The chain's CDR3 is CASSGTGGLNYGYTF. CDR3 bases: TGTGCCAGCAGCGGGACAGGGGGTCTCAACTATGGCTACACCTTC.

This sequence joins TRBV19 and TRBJ2-2; D uncertain. Germline values: CDR1 LNHDA, CDR2 SQIVND (reference sequence). V gave up 4 bases and J gave up 0 bases, with 6 bases separating them. This CDR3 region has 14 residues. The CDR3 loop reads CASSRAPNTGELFF. Written as DNA, the CDR3 is TGTGCCAGTAGTAGAGCGCCGAACACCGGGGAGCTGTTTTTT. Using reference TRBV19 and TRBJ2-2 for the parts outside the CDR3, the full variable domain is DGGITQSPKYLFRKEGQNVTLSCEQNLNHDAMYWYRQDPGQGLRLIYYSQIVNDFQKGDIAEGYSVSREKKESFPLTVTSAQKNPTAFYLCASSRAPNTGELFFGEGSRLTVL.

The rearrangement links TRBV28 to TRBJ2-2; 7 nucleotides align to TRBD2. J lost 3 bases, V lost 6 bases, and 7 bases had no gene match. The CDR3 has 15 residues. Germline-derived CDR1 and CDR2 are MDHEN and SYDVKM. In nucleotides, the CDR3 is TGTGCCAGCAGCCTGGGGCTAGCGGACACCGGGGAGCTGTTTTTT. Its protein is CASSLGLADTGELFF.

In this sample, this clone turned up once. Here the CDR3 reads CASRIRGNNSPLHF. The CDR3, as DNA: TGTGCCAGCAGAATCAGGGGGAATAATTCACCCCTCCACTTT. J is TRBJ1-6 and V is TRBV6-5, with 7 bases fitting TRBD1. CDR3 length: 14 residues. The germline V gene encodes CDR1 MNHEY and CDR2 SVGAGI. V lost 6 bases and J lost 5; bases outside the gene matches: 4.